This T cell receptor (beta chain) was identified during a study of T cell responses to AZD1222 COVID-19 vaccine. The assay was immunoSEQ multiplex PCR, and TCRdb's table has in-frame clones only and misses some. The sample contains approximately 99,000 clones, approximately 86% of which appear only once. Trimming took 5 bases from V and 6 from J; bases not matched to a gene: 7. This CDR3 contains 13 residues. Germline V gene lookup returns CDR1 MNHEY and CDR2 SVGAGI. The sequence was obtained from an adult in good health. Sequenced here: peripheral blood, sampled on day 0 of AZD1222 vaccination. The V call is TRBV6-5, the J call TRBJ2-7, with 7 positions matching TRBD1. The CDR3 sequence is CASSRPGGSEQYF. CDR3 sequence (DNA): TGTGCCAGCAGTCGACCAGGGGGTAGCGAGCAGTACTTC.